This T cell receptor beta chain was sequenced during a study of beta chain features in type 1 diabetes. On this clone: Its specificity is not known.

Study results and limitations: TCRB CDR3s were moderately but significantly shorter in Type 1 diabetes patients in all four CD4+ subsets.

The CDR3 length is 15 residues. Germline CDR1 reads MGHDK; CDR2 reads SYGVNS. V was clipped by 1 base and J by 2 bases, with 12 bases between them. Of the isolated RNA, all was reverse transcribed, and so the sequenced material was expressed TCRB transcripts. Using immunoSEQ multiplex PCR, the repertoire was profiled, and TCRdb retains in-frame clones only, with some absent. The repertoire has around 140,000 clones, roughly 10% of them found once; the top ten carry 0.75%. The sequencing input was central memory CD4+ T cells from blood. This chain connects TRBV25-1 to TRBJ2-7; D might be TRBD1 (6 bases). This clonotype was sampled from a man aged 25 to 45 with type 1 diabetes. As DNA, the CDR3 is TGTGCCAGCAGTGAATTGGGGGCCACTGCCTACGAGCAGTACTTC. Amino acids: CASSELGATAYEQYF.